The source of this TCR beta chain is a study of blood T cell repertoires in COVID-19. Overall study context: There were acute and convalescent COVID-19 samples, and they came from the United States, Italy and Spain. T cells, B-cell-depleted T cells, or PBMCs provided the cDNA or gDNA that served as material.

As processed by the authors: Reference gene primers were amplified, and this amplification served to estimate nucleated cell counts. Using immunoSEQ multiplex PCR, the repertoire was profiled, and TCRdb retains in-frame clones only, with some absent. V and J calls and clone size are given by that table; D and trimming were obtained from the DNA. The top ten clones hold 15% to 20% of a sample with about 70,000 clones, roughly 80% of them seen once. This CDR3 comprises 15 residues. The J segment lost 3 bases and the V segment lost 10 bases, leaving 12 bases of the junction unmatched. CDR1 is MDHEN and CDR2 is SYDVKM in the germline V gene.

The J gene is TRBJ2-7, the V gene TRBV28, with 10 positions matching TRBD1. The clonotype comes from a man in his 70s who had recovered from COVID-19. Material for sequencing was peripheral blood. Here the CDR3 reads CATRGGTGVFYEQYF. DNA for the CDR3: TGTGCCACGCGCGGTGGGACAGGGGTCTTCTACGAGCAGTACTTC.